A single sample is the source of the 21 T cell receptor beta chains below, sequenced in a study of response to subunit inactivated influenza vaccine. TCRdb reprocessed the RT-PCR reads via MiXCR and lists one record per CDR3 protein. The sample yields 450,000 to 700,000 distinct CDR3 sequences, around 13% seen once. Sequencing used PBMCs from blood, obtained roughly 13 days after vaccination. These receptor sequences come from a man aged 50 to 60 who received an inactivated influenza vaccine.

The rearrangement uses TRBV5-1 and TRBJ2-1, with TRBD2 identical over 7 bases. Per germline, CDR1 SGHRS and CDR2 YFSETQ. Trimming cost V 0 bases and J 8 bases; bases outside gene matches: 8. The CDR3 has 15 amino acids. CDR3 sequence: CASSLGDYPGDEQFF. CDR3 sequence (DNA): TGCGCCAGCAGCTTGGGGGACTACCCTGGCGATGAGCAGTTCTTC. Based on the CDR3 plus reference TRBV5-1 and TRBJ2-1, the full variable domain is KAGVTQTPRYLIKTRGQQVTLSCSPISGHRSVSWYQQTPGQGLQFLFEYFSETQRNKGNFPGRFSGRQFSNSRSEMNVSTLELGDSALYLCASSLGDYPGDEQFFGPGTRLTVL.

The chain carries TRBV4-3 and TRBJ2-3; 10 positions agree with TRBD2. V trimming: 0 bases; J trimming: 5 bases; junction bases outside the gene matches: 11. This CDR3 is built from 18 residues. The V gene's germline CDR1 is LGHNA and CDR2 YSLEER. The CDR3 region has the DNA TGCGCCAGCAGCCAAGAGTTTACTGGAAGCGGGGGGGTAGATACGCAGTATTTT. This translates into CASSQEFTGSGGVDTQYF.

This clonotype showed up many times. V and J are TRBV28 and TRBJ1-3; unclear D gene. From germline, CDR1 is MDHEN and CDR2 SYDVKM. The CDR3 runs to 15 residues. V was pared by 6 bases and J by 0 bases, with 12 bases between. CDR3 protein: CASRQDWFSGNTIYF. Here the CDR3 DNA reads TGTGCCAGCAGGCAAGATTGGTTCTCTGGAAACACCATATATTTT.

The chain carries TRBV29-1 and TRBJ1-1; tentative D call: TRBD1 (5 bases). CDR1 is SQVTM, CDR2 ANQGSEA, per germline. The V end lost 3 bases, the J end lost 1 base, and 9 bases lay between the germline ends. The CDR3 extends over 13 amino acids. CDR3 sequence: CSVEGRANTEAFF. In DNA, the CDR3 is TGCAGCGTTGAGGGCAGGGCGAACACTGAAGCTTTCTTT.

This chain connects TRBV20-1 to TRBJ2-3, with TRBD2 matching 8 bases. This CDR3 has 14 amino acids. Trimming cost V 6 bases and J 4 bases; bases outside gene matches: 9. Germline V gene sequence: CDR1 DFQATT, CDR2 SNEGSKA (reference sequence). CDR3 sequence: CSALAGLAADTQYF. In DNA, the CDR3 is TGCAGTGCCCTGGCTGGACTAGCTGCAGATACGCAGTATTTT.

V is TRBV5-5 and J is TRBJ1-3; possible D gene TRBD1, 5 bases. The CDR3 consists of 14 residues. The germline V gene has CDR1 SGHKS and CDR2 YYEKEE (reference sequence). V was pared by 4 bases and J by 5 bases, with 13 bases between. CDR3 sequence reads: CASSERGARNTIYF. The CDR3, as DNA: TGTGCCAGCAGCGAGAGAGGGGCGAGAAACACCATATATTTT.

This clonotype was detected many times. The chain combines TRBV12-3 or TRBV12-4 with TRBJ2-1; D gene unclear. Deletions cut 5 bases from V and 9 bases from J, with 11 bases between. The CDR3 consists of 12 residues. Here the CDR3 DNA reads TGTGCCAGCAGTCGGACCTCCCGTGAGCAGTTCTTC. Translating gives CASSRTSREQFF.

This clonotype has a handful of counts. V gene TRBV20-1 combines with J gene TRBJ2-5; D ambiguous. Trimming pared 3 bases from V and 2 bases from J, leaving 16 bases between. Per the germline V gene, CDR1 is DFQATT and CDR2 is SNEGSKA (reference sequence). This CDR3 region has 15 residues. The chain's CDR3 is CSARALRVGQETQYF. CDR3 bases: TGCAGTGCTAGGGCCCTCCGGGTGGGGCAAGAGACCCAGTACTTC.

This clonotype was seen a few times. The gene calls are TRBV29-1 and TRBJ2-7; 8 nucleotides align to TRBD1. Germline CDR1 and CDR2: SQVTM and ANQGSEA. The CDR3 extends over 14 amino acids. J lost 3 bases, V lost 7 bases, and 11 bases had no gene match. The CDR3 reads CSALPGQGLYEQYF. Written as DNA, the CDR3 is TGCAGCGCGCTACCTGGACAGGGCCTCTACGAGCAGTACTTC.

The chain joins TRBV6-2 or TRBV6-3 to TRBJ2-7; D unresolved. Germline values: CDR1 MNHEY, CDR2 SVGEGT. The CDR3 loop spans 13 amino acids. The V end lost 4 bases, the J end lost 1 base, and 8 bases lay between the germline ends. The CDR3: CASSFVQSYEQYF. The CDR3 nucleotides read TGTGCCAGCAGTTTCGTCCAGTCCTACGAGCAGTACTTC.

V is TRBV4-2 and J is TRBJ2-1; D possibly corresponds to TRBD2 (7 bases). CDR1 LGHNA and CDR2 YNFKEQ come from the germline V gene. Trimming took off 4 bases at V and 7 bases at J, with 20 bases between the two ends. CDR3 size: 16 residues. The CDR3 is CASSRSLGGDGNEQFF. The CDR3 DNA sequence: TGTGCCAGCAGCCGGTCACTAGGGGGGGATGGTAATGAGCAGTTCTTC.

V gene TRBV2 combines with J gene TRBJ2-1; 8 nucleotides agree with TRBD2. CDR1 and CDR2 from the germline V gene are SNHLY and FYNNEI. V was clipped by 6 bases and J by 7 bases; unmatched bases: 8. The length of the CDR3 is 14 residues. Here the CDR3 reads CASSPGTSWNEQFF. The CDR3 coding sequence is TGTGCCAGCAGCCCCGGGACTAGTTGGAATGAGCAGTTCTTC.

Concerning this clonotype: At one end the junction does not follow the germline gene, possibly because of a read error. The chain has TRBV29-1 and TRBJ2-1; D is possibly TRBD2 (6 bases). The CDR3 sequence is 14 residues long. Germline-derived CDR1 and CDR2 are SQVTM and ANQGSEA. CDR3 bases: TGCAGCGTTGCGGTGGAGGGTAGGATCAATGAGAAGTTCTTC. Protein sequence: CSVAVEGRINEKFF.

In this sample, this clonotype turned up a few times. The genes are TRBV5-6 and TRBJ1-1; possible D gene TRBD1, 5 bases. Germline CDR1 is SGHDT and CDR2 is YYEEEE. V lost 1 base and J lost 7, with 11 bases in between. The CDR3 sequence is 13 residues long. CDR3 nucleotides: TGTGCCAGCAGCTTGCGGGACGTACGTGAAGCTTTCTTT. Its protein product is CASSLRDVREAFF.

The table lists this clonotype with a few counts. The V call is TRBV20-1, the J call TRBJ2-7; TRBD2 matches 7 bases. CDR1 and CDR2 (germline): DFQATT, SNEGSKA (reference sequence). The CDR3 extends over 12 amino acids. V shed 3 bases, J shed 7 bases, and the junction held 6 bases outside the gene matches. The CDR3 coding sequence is TGCAGTGCTAGCCGGCAGGGAGGGGAGCAGTACTTC. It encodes CSASRQGGEQYF.

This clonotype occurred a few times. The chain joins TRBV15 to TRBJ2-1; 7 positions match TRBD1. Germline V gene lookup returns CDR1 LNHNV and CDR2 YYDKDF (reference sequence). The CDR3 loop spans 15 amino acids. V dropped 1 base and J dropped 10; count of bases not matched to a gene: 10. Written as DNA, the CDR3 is TGTGCCACCAGCAGAGTACAGGGGCGCGTGTCCGAGCAGTTCTTC. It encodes CATSRVQGRVSEQFF.

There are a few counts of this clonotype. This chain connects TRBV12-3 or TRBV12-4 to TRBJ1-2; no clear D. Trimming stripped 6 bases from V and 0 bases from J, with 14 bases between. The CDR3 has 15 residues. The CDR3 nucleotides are TGTGCCAGCAGCCAACGGGGTCCTTCTAACTATGGCTACACCTTC. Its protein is CASSQRGPSNYGYTF.

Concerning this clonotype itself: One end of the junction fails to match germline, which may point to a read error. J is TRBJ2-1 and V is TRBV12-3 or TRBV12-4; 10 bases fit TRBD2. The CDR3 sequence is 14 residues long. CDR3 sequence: CASSPGLARNERFF. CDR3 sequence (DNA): TGTGCCAGCAGCCCGGGACTAGCGAGGAATGAGCGGTTCTTC.

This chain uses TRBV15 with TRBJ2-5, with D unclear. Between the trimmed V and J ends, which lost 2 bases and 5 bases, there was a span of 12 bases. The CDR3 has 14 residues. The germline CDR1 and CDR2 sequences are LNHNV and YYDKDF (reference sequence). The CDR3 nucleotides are TGTGCCACCAGCAGATCCCGAGGCCGGGAGACCCAGTACTTC. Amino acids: CATSRSRGRETQYF.

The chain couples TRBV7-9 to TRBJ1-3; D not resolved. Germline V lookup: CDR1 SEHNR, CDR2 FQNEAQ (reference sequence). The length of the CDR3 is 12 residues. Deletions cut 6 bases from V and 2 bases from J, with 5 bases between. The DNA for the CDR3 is TGTGCCAGCAGGGAAACTGGAAACACCATATATTTT. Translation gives CASRETGNTIYF.

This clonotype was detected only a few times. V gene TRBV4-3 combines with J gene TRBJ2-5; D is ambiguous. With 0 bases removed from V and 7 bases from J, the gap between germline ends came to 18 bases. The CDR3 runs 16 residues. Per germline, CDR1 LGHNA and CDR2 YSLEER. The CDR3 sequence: CASSQDRGPPPGTQYF. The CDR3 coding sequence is TGCGCCAGCAGCCAAGATAGAGGACCGCCACCAGGGACCCAGTACTTC.